This T cell receptor (beta chain) appears in the sequencing data of a study of T cell repertoires in ileal Crohn's disease. Across the whole study: At surgery, about 34% of patients smoked, with median disease duration approximately 7.3 years. Surgery for a complication: stricturing in 61%, penetrating in approximately 40%. Study-wide points: The median delay to postoperative endoscopy was 6 to 7 months.

Notes on this clone: Its matching antigen is unknown.

The CDR3 sequence is 15 residues long. The J segment lost 4 bases and the V segment lost 4 bases, leaving 1 base of the junction unmatched. Germline V gene sequence: CDR1 MDHEN, CDR2 SYDVKM. The table came from immunoSEQ multiplex PCR; TCRdb's copy has only in-frame clones and leaves some out. The sample has about 10,000 clones, roughly 80% seen once. Described time point: neoterminal ileum biopsy at postoperative endoscopy, about 6 months after surgery. Adults with ileal or ileocolonic Crohn's disease and an indication for resection were eligible. Sequencing was done on a sample of ileal tissue. J is TRBJ2-1 and V is TRBV28, with 13 bases aligning to TRBD2. The clonotype comes from an adult with Crohn's disease. CDR3 coding DNA: TGTGCCAGCAGTTGGGGACTAGCGGGATACAATGAGCAGTTCTTC. Translated: CASSWGLAGYNEQFF. The full variable domain, rest sourced from reference TRBV28 and TRBJ2-1, is DVKVTQSSRYLVKRTGEKVFLECVQDMDHENMFWYRQDPGLGLRLIYFSYDVKMKEKGDIPEGYSVSREKKERFSLILESASTNQTSMYLCASSWGLAGYNEQFFGPGTRLTVL.